The 6 T cell receptor beta chains given below trace back to one sample, sequenced in a study of PD-1 blockade in classical Hodgkin lymphoma. Libraries were prepared by immunoSEQ multiplex PCR; TCRdb keeps only in-frame clonotypes and omits some of them. The sample includes 13,000 or so clones, roughly 77% of them seen just once. Relapses following autologous stem cell transplantation were seen in all patients, with brentuximab vedotin exposure varying. Sequencing used peripheral blood mononuclear cells (PBMCs), obtained at baseline. The receptors were sampled from a human donor with classical Hodgkin lymphoma.

This clone was counted only a few times. The chain links TRBV9 to TRBJ2-2; no clear D. V shed 0 bases and J shed 0 bases, with 12 bases lying between them. The CDR3 is made up of 17 amino acids. Germline V gene data show CDR1 as SGDLS and CDR2 as YYNGEE. CDR3 sequence reads: CASSVVGFGSNTGELFF. The CDR3 region has the DNA TGTGCCAGCAGCGTAGTGGGGTTTGGATCGAACACCGGGGAGCTGTTTTTT.

The V call is TRBV7-2, the J call TRBJ2-5; 7 nucleotides agree with TRBD1. V gave up 3 bases and J gave up 3 bases; unmatched junction bases: 10. The CDR3 has 16 residues. From germline, CDR1 is SGHTA and CDR2 FQGNSA. CDR3 amino acids: CASSLQTGTAKETQYF. The CDR3 nucleotides read TGTGCCAGCAGCTTGCAAACCGGGACAGCGAAAGAGACCCAGTACTTC.

This chain joins TRBV5-1 and TRBJ2-7; D is undetermined. CDR3 length equals 13 residues. Germline V CDR1 and CDR2: SGHRS, YFSETQ. V was trimmed by 0 bases and J by 7 bases, leaving 11 bases between them. The CDR3 sequence is CASSLAPFQEQYV. The DNA for the CDR3 is TGCGCCAGCAGCTTGGCCCCTTTTCAGGAGCAGTACGTC.

The chain couples TRBV11-2 to TRBJ2-2; D not resolved. The germline V and J ends were trimmed by 1 base and 8 bases, with 8 bases remaining between them. Germline CDR1 SGHAT, CDR2 FQNNGV. The CDR3 totals 13 residues. CDR3 sequence (DNA): TGTGCCAGCAGCTTAGTAGTAAGGGGGGAGCTGTTTTTT. As protein: CASSLVVRGELFF.

This rearrangement joins TRBV7-9 to TRBJ1-2, with 7 bases matching TRBD1. The CDR3 consists of 14 residues. Germline loops: CDR1 SEHNR, CDR2 FQNEAQ (reference sequence). With V trimmed by 5 bases and J by 8 bases, 11 bases remained unmatched. This CDR3 reads CASSQTGDRGGYTF. The CDR3 coding sequence is TGTGCCAGCAGCCAAACAGGGGATCGCGGCGGCTACACCTTC.

The chain employs TRBV4-3 and TRBJ1-2; D perhaps matches TRBD1 (5 bases). CDR3 length: 16 amino acids. V was shortened by 0 bases and J by 8 bases, with 19 bases between the two germline ends. Germline V gene sequence: CDR1 LGHNA, CDR2 YSLEER. CDR3 residues: CASSQDPGTSPRGYTF. The CDR3 DNA follows: TGCGCCAGCAGCCAAGACCCTGGGACCTCCCCTAGGGGCTACACCTTC.